Below are 8 T cell receptor beta chains sequenced from a single sample in a study of blood T cell repertoires in COVID-19. Some clones are missing from TCRdb's copy, which holds only in-frame ones; the method was immunoSEQ multiplex PCR. The sample has under 65,000 clones, approximately 86% seen once; the top ten hold 20% to 25%. The specimen was peripheral blood. The receptors stem from a woman aged 80 or over with COVID-19, enrolled during active disease.

The chain links TRBV21-1 to TRBJ2-5; no check of the table's D call, TRBD2, against the DNA was made. TRBV21-1 is shown as a pseudogene. The CDR3 sequence is 16 residues long. The CDR3 sequence: CASSKPLGAGQETQYF. CDR3 bases: TGTGCCAGCAGCAAACCCCTCGGAGCGGGGCAAGAGACCCAGTACTTC.

The chain employs TRBV6-1 and TRBJ2-7, with 7 bases matching TRBD1. V lost 4 bases, J lost 4 bases, and 16 bases stayed unmatched. CDR3 size: 17 residues. CDR1 and CDR2 (germline): MNHNS, SASEGT. CDR3 amino acids: CASSGQRTGPLGYEQYF. In DNA, the CDR3 is TGTGCCAGCAGTGGGCAAAGGACAGGCCCCCTGGGGTACGAGCAGTACTTC.

This chain joins TRBV6-5 and TRBJ1-1, with a tentative D call TRBD1 (5 bases). V lost 6 bases and J 0 bases, leaving 11 bases between the germline ends. This CDR3 is 14 amino acids long. CDR1 and CDR2 (germline): MNHEY, SVGAGI. The CDR3 DNA is TGTGCCAGCAGACGCCAGGGTATGAACACTGAAGCTTTCTTT. Amino acids: CASRRQGMNTEAFF.

This chain links TRBV12-3 or TRBV12-4 with TRBJ1-1; D is perhaps TRBD1 (6 bases). Trimming pared 7 bases from V and 3 bases from J, leaving 9 bases between. This CDR3 region has 12 residues. CDR3 DNA sequence: TGTGCCAGCACAACAGGGTACACTGAAGCTTTCTTT. This codes for CASTTGYTEAFF.

The chain carries TRBV11-2 and TRBJ2-7; D remains ambiguous. Trimming cost V 4 bases and J 1 base, with 11 bases left between them. This CDR3 contains 14 residues. From germline, CDR1 is SGHAT and CDR2 FQNNGV. CDR3 DNA sequence: TGTGCCAGCAGCTCAAGACATGATTCCTACGAGCAGTACTTC. Encoded protein: CASSSRHDSYEQYF.

The chain uses TRBV3-1 (or the pseudogene TRBV3-2) and TRBJ1-2, with TRBD1 matching over 11 bases. CDR3 length: 14 residues. CDR1 is LGHDT and CDR2 is YNNKEL in the germline V gene (reference sequence). Trimming cost V 3 bases and J 4 bases; bases outside gene matches: 1. The CDR3 loop is CASSQGTGGYGYTF. DNA for the CDR3: TGTGCCAGCAGCCAGGGGACAGGGGGCTATGGCTACACCTTC.

The chain couples TRBV2 to TRBJ1-6; 8 bases agree with TRBD1. This CDR3 comprises 15 residues. After removal of 6 bases from V and 5 bases from J, the junction contained 6 bases not matched to a gene. The germline gives CDR1 SNHLY, CDR2 FYNNEI. Written as DNA, the CDR3 is TGTGCCAGCAGGCAGACGACAGGGGATAATTCACCCCTCCACTTT. It specifies CASRQTTGDNSPLHF.

This chain uses TRBV5-4 with TRBJ1-2; TRBD1 might be the D (6 bases). V gave up 4 bases and J gave up 3 bases, with 19 bases separating them. This CDR3 is built from 16 residues. The V gene's germline CDR1 is SGHNT and CDR2 YYREEE (reference sequence). CDR3 DNA sequence: TGTGCCAGCAGCAGGGGAGCTGGACAGTTCGACTATGGCTACACCTTC. It specifies CASSRGAGQFDYGYTF. The full variable domain, its missing parts supplied by reference TRBV5-4 and TRBJ1-2, is ETGVTQSPTHLIKTRGQQVTLRCSSQSGHNTVSWYQQALGQGPQFIFQYYREEENGRGNFPPRFSGLQFPNYSSELNVNALELDDSALYLCASSRGAGQFDYGYTFGSGTRLTVV.